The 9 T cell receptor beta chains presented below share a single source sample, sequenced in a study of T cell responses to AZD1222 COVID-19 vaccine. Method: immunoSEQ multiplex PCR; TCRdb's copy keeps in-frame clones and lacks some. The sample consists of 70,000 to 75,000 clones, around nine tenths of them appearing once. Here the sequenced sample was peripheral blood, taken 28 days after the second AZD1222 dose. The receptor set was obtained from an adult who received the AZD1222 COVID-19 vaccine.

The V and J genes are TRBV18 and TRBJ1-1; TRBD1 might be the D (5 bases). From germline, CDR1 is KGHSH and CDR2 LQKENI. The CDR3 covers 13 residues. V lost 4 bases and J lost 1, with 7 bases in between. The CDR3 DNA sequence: TGTGCCAGCTCACAGGACAAGAACACTGAAGCTTTCTTT. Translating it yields CASSQDKNTEAFF. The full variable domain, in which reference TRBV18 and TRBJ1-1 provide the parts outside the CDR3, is NAGVMQNPRHLVRRRGQEARLRCSPMKGHSHVYWYRQLPEEGLKFMVYLQKENIIDESGMPKERFSAEFPKEGPSILRIQQVVRGDSAAYFCASSQDKNTEAFFGQGTRLTVV.

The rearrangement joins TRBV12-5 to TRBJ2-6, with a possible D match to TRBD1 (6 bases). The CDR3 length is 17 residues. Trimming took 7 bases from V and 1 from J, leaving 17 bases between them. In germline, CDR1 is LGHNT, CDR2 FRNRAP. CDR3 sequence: CASAGQILSSGANVLTF. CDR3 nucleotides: TGTGCTAGTGCCGGACAGATTCTTAGTTCTGGGGCCAACGTCCTGACTTTC.

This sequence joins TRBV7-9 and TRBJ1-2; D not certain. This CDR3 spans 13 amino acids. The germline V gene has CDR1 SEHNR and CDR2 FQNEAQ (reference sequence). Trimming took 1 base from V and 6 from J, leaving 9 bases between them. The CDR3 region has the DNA TGTGCCAGCAGCTTAGGATTGGATCATGGCTACACCTTC. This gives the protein CASSLGLDHGYTF.

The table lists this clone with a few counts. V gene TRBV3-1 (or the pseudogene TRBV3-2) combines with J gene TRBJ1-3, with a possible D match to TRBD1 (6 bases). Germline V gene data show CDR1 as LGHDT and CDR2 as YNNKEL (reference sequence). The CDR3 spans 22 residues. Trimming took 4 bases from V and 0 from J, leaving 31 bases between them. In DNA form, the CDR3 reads TGTGCCAGCAGCCTTTCCCCATATACAGGACAGACACTAACTCGCTCTGGAAACACCATATATTTT. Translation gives CASSLSPYTGQTLTRSGNTIYF.

The CDR3 loop reads CASSLFGAGLRLFF. CDR3 bases: TGTGCCAGCAGTTTATTTGGGGCAGGGCTTCGACTGTTTTTT. The genes are TRBV28 and TRBJ1-4; D perhaps matches TRBD1 (5 bases). Looked up from germline, CDR1 is MDHEN and CDR2 is SYDVKM. This CDR3 contains 14 residues. The ends were cut back, 1 base at V and 13 bases at J, with 16 bases in the middle.

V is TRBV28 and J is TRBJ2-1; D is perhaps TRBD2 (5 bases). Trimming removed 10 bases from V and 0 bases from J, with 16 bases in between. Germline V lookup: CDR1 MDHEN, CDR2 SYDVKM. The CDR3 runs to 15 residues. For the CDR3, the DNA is TGTGCCACCGGGGTCGGCGGAAGCTCCTACAATGAGCAGTTCTTC. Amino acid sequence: CATGVGGSSYNEQFF.

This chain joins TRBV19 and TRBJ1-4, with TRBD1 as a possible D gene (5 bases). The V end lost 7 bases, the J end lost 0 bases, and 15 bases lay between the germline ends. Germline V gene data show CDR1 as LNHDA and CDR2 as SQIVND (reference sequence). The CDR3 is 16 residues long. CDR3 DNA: TGTGCCAGTACCTCGCGGGGGGGTACAACTAATGAAAAACTGTTTTTT. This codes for CASTSRGGTTNEKLFF. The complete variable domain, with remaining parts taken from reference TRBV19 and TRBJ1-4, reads DGGITQSPKYLFRKEGQNVTLSCEQNLNHDAMYWYRQDPGQGLRLIYYSQIVNDFQKGDIAEGYSVSREKKESFPLTVTSAQKNPTAFYLCASTSRGGTTNEKLFFGSGTQLSVL.

In nucleotides, the CDR3 is TGTGCCAGCAGTGAGGGAAAAATAGCAGGCGGGAGGGCCTCCGAGCAGTACTTC. Translation: CASSEGKIAGGRASEQYF. The genes are TRBV6-1 and TRBJ2-7; 9 positions match TRBD2. The J segment lost 6 bases and the V segment lost 3 bases, leaving 18 bases of the junction unmatched. CDR1 MNHNS and CDR2 SASEGT come from the germline V gene. The CDR3 spans 18 residues.

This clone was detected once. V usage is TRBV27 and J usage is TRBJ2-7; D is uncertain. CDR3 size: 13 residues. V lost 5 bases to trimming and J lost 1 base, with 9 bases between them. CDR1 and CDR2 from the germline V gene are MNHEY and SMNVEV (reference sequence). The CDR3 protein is CASSVLLSYEQYF. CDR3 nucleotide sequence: TGTGCCAGCAGTGTACTACTATCCTACGAGCAGTACTTC.